These 13 T cell receptor beta chains were all obtained from the same sample, sequenced in a study of shared clonotypes between healthy human individuals. Here immunoSEQ multiplex PCR was the method, and the copy in TCRdb shows in-frame clones only, minus some. The table records about 2.3 million clones, just under 95% of them present only once. The sample was naive CD4+ T cells from PBMCs. Documented subset: CD45RA+ positively selected. The receptors were gathered from a man between 18 and 35 years old in good health. Some clones in this sample may be carry-over from other donors' samples.

This clone was detected only a few times. The rearrangement links TRBV2 to TRBJ2-2; no clear D gene. Germline loops: CDR1 SNHLY, CDR2 FYNNEI. This CDR3 has 11 residues. The germline V and J ends were trimmed by 7 bases and 9 bases, with 9 bases remaining between them. The CDR3 DNA follows: TGTGCCAGCAAGACTGCACGGGAGCTGTTTTTT. Translation: CASKTARELFF.

This chain connects TRBV7-3 to TRBJ1-2; TRBD1 matches 11 bases. Germline V CDR1 and CDR2: SGHTA, FQGTGA. Trimming took 0 bases from V and 7 from J; bases not matched to a gene: 4. The CDR3 covers 15 residues. This CDR3 reads CASSLTGQGDTGYTF. The DNA of the CDR3 is TGTGCCAGCAGCTTAACGGGACAGGGGGATACTGGCTACACCTTC. The variable domain in full, completed from reference TRBV7-3 and TRBJ1-2, reads GAGVSQTPSNKVTEKGKYVELRCDPISGHTALYWYRQSLGQGPEFLIYFQGTGAADDSGLPNDRFFAVRPEGSVSTLKIQRTERGDSAVYLCASSLTGQGDTGYTFGSGTRLTVV.

The chain carries TRBV5-4 and TRBJ2-2, with D tentatively TRBD2 (7 bases). The V end was cut by 4 bases, the J end by 4 bases, with 17 bases between. Germline V CDR1 and CDR2: SGHNT, YYREEE (reference sequence). There are 16 residues in the CDR3. The CDR3 DNA reads as TGTGCCAGCAGCCCCCCGGGGGGCGGGACCACCGGGGAGCTGTTTTTT. Translated, it gives CASSPPGGGTTGELFF. The whole variable domain, remainder taken from reference TRBV5-4 and TRBJ2-2, is ETGVTQSPTHLIKTRGQQVTLRCSSQSGHNTVSWYQQALGQGPQFIFQYYREEENGRGNFPPRFSGLQFPNYSSELNVNALELDDSALYLCASSPPGGGTTGELFFGEGSRLTVL.

The chain is built from TRBV5-1 and TRBJ2-7; TRBD2 matches at 8 bases. V shed 0 bases, J shed 5 bases, and the junction held 4 bases outside the gene matches. Germline V gives CDR1 SGHRS, CDR2 YFSETQ. This CDR3 is 14 amino acids long. CDR3 protein: CASSLGGTRDEQYF. The DNA for the CDR3 is TGCGCCAGCAGCTTGGGCGGGACTAGAGACGAGCAGTACTTC.

The chain couples TRBV7-9 to TRBJ2-5; D is unresolved. V lost 7 bases, J lost 2 bases, and 8 bases lay in between. In germline, CDR1 is SEHNR, CDR2 FQNEAQ (reference sequence). This CDR3 is built from 12 residues. The CDR3 reads CASIGRQETQYF. The CDR3 nucleotides read TGTGCCAGCATCGGAAGGCAAGAGACCCAGTACTTC.

The chain couples TRBV5-4 to TRBJ2-7; a possible D gene is TRBD1 (5 bases). V lost 4 bases, J lost 6 bases, and 14 bases lay in between. This CDR3 comprises 13 residues. Germline CDR1 is SGHNT and CDR2 is YYREEE (reference sequence). The DNA of the CDR3 is TGTGCCAGCAGCCCGGACACCTTTGGCGAGCAGTACTTC. Protein: CASSPDTFGEQYF.

The V gene is TRBV28, the J gene TRBJ2-7, with D possibly called TRBD1 or TRBD2 (5 bases each). Trimming left V 10 bases short and J 3 bases short, with 19 bases between. The CDR3 sequence is 14 residues long. Per germline, CDR1 MDHEN and CDR2 SYDVKM. The CDR3 DNA reads TGTGCCACCGATGTCTGGGGGTCGAACTACGAGCAGTACTTC. It yields the protein CATDVWGSNYEQYF.

The J gene is TRBJ2-7, the V gene TRBV5-1; D uncertain. The CDR3 extends over 14 amino acids. The ends were cut back, 0 bases at V and 5 bases at J, with 12 bases in the middle. Germline V gene data show CDR1 as SGHRS and CDR2 as YFSETQ. The CDR3 here is CASSLAVGRDEQYF. CDR3 nucleotide sequence: TGCGCCAGCAGCTTGGCCGTGGGTCGGGACGAGCAGTACTTC. The variable domain in full, completed from reference TRBV5-1 and TRBJ2-7, reads KAGVTQTPRYLIKTRGQQVTLSCSPISGHRSVSWYQQTPGQGLQFLFEYFSETQRNKGNFPGRFSGRQFSNSRSEMNVSTLELGDSALYLCASSLAVGRDEQYFGPGTRLTVT.

The chain links TRBV20-1 to TRBJ2-3; D uncertain. Germline lookup yields CDR1 DFQATT and CDR2 SNEGSKA (reference sequence). The CDR3 covers 10 residues. The V and J ends lost 4 bases and 3 bases respectively, with 2 bases between them. The CDR3 loop is CSAMTDTQYF. DNA of the CDR3: TGCAGTGCTATGACAGATACGCAGTATTTT.

V usage is TRBV10-1 and J usage is TRBJ2-7; the D gene could be TRBD1 or TRBD2 (6 bases each). V was clipped by 11 bases and J by 0 bases, with 20 bases between them. This CDR3 region has 15 residues. The germline V gene encodes CDR1 WNHNN and CDR2 SYGVQD (reference sequence). DNA of the CDR3: TGCGCCGAGGAGGGGGGACGGGATTGCTCCTACGAGCAGTACTTC. Residues: CAEEGGRDCSYEQYF.

The rearrangement uses TRBV4-1 and TRBJ2-1; D gene ambiguous. Per germline, CDR1 MGHRA and CDR2 YSYEKL. The length of the CDR3 is 13 residues. V was pared by 0 bases and J by 9 bases, with 9 bases between. CDR3 sequence reads: CASSQDPVREQFF. CDR3 coding DNA: TGCGCCAGCAGCCAAGATCCAGTGCGTGAGCAGTTCTTC.

Of note for this clone: Other DNA variants within this sample encode the same CDR3. The chain joins TRBV9 to TRBJ2-3; 7 nucleotides agree with TRBD2. V lost 2 bases to trimming and J lost 1 base; unmatched junction nucleotides: 4. The CDR3 loop spans 15 amino acids. Germline V gives CDR1 SGDLS, CDR2 YYNGEE. The CDR3 region is CASSVGGRGTDTQYF. The CDR3, as DNA: TGTGCCAGCAGCGTTGGTGGGAGGGGCACAGATACGCAGTATTTT.

With regard to this clone: Additional DNA sequences in this sample encode the identical CDR3. V usage is TRBV12-5 and J usage is TRBJ2-1; 14 nucleotides agree with TRBD2. V shed 6 bases, J shed 7 bases, and the junction held 5 bases outside the gene matches. Germline CDR1 is LGHNT and CDR2 is FRNRAP. This CDR3 has 15 residues. For the CDR3, the DNA is TGTGCTAGTGGCCTAGGACTAGCGGGAGGAAATGAGCAGTTCTTC. It encodes CASGLGLAGGNEQFF.